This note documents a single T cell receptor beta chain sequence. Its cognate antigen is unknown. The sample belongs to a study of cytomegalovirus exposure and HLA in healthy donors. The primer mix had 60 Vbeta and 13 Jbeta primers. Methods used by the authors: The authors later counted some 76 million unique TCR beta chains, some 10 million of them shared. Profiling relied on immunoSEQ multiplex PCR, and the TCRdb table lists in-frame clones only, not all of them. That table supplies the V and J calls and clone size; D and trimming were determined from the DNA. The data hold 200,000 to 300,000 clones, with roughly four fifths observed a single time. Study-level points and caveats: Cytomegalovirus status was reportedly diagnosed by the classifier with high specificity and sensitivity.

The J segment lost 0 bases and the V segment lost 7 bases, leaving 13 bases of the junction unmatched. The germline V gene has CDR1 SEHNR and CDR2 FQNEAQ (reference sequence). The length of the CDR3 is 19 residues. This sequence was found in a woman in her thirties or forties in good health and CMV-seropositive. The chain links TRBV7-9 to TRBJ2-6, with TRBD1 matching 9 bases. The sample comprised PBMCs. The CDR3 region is CASKPPRQGVISGANVLTF. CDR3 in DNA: TGTGCCAGCAAACCCCCGCGACAGGGGGTTATCTCTGGGGCCAACGTCCTGACTTTC.